The clone carrying this TCR beta chain was observed at least ten times. This specimen belongs to a study of T cells in Graves' hyperthyroidism and ophthalmopathy. Turning to the study itself: Peripheral blood was collected at initial diagnosis, before any treatment.

The CDR3 totals 13 residues. The V gene lost 6 bases and the J gene lost 2 bases, with 10 bases spanning the gap. Germline assignment: CDR1 MNHEY and CDR2 SMNVEV (reference sequence). Amplification of TCR beta CDR3 regions used RNA as the template. The HTBI primer set was used in a first-round RT-PCR of the TCR CDR3. TCRdb reanalysed the multiplex PCR reads using MiXCR and keeps one entry per CDR3 protein. The sample yields a few hundred thousand distinct CDR3 sequences, roughly 14% seen once. Newly diagnosed hyperthyroidism, duration under 2 months, in patients aged 18 to 65. Lactation, pregnancy, other autoimmune disease or uncontrolled infection led to exclusion of patients. Sampled blood dates from first hyperthyroidism diagnosis, and it precedes any ophthalmopathy symptoms.

The J gene is TRBJ1-1, the V gene TRBV27; no definite D call. The specimen sequenced was blood. This clonotype was sampled from a woman younger than 30 with Graves' hyperthyroidism that later progressed to Graves' ophthalmopathy. As DNA, the CDR3 is TGTGCCAGCAGCACAAAACCAAACACTGAAGCTTTCTTT. It specifies CASSTKPNTEAFF.